This T cell receptor beta chain was obtained from a study of cytomegalovirus exposure and HLA in healthy donors. Study background: The same platform as the roughly 630 first-cohort repertoires was used for the 100 to 150 validation repertoires, a later analysis reported. Study-wide findings and caveats: First-cohort TCR clusters tended to co-occur in the 130 or so validation repertoires, a later analysis found.

Produced via immunoSEQ multiplex PCR; TCRdb's table is partial and in-frame only. The sample carries about 92,000 clones, approximately 94% recorded once. CDR1 and CDR2 from the germline V gene are SEHNR and FQNEAQ (reference sequence). The CDR3 extends over 15 amino acids. V lost 8 bases to trimming and J lost 4 bases; unmatched junction nucleotides: 10. Note on this clone: The antigen remains unidentified.

The TCR was taken from a woman aged 25-40 years in good health and CMV-seropositive. What was sequenced was PBMCs. V and J are TRBV7-9 and TRBJ2-1; 8 nucleotides align to TRBD2. The DNA for the CDR3 is TGTGCCAGCTCCGGGGTCCAGCGGGGGTACAATGAGCAGTTCTTC. Translation gives CASSGVQRGYNEQFF.